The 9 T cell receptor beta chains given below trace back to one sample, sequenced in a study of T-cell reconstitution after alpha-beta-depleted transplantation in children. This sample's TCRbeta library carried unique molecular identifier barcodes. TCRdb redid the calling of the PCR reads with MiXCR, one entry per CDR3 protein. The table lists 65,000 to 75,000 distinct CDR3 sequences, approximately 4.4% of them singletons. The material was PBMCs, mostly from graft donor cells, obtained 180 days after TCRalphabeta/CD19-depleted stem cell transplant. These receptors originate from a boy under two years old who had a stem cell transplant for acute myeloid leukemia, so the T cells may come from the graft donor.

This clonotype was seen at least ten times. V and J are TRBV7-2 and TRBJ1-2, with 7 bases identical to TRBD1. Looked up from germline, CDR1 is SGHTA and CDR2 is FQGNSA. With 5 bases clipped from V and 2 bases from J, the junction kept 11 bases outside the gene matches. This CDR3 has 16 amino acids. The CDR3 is CASSRSRGVGNYGYTF. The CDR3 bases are TGTGCCAGCAGCCGATCCAGGGGGGTGGGGAACTATGGCTACACCTTC.

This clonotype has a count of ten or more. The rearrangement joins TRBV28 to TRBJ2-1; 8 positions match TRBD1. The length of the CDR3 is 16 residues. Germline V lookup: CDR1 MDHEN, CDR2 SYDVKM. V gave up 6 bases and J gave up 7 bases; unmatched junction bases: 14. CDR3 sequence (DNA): TGTGCCAGCAGCCAGGCCCCGTCGACAGGGGCGAATGAGCAGTTCTTC. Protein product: CASSQAPSTGANEQFF.

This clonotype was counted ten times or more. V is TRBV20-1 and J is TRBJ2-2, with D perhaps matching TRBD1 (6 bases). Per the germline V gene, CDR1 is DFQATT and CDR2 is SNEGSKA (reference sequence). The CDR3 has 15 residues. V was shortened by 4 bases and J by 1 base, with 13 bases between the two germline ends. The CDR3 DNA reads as TGCAGTGCTATACCAGGGGATTGGAACACCGGGGAGCTGTTTTTT. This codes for CSAIPGDWNTGELFF.

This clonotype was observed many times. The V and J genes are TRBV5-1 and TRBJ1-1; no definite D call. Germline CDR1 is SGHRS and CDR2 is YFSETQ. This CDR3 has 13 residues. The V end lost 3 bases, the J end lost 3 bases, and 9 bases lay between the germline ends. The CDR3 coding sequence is TGCGCCAGCAGCTCCTTGGCTTACACTGAAGCTTTCTTT. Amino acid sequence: CASSSLAYTEAFF.

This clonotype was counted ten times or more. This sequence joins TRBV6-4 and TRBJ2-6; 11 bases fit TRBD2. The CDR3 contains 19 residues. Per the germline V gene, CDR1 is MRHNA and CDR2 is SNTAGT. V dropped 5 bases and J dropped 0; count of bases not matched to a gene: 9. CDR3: CASSPPGLAVYSGANVLTF. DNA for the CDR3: TGTGCCAGCAGTCCTCCGGGACTAGCGGTCTACTCTGGGGCCAACGTCCTGACTTTC.

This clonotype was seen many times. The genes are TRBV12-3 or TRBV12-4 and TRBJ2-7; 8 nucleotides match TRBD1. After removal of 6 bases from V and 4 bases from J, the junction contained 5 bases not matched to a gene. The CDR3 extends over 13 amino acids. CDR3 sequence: CASSPGGRYEQYF. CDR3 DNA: TGTGCCAGCAGCCCAGGGGGCAGGTACGAGCAGTACTTC.

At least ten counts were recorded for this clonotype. CDR3 in amino acids: CSARSYGRGFDEKLFF. The CDR3 region has the DNA TGCAGTGCTAGATCCTACGGGAGGGGTTTCGATGAAAAACTGTTTTTT. This chain uses TRBV20-1 with TRBJ1-4; maybe TRBD1 (5 bases). CDR1 DFQATT and CDR2 SNEGSKA come from the germline V gene (reference sequence). CDR3 size: 16 residues. The V end lost 2 bases, the J end lost 6 bases, and 19 bases lay between the germline ends.

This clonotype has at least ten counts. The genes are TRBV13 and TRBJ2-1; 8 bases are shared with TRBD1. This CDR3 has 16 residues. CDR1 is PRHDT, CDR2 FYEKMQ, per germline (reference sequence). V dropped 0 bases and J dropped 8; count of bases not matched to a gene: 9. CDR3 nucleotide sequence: TGTGCCAGCAGCTTAGGGACAGGGGTCTTAGGGTATGAGCAGTTCTTC. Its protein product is CASSLGTGVLGYEQFF.

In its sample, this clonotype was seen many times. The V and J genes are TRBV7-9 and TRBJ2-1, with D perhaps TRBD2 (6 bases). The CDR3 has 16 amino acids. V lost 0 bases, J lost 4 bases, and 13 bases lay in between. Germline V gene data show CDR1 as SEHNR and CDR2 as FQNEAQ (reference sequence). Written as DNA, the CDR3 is TGTGCCAGCAGCTTAGCGCGCGGGGACCTATACAATGAGCAGTTCTTC. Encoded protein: CASSLARGDLYNEQFF.